These 27 T cell receptor beta chains were all obtained from the same sample, sequenced in a study of identical twins. TCRdb re-derived calls from the 5' RACE reads in MiXCR, one entry per CDR3 protein. The sample carries 500,000 or so distinct CDR3 sequences, roughly a fifth recorded once. The data were also submitted as part of a second study, on T cells expressing NK-cell markers.

The sequenced sample consisted of CD4+ T cells sorted from blood. These receptors came from a woman under 30 in good health.

V is TRBV5-5 and J is TRBJ2-3; perhaps D is TRBD1 or TRBD2 (5 bases each). CDR1 is SGHKS, CDR2 YYEKEE, per germline (reference sequence). This CDR3 spans 16 amino acids. V was trimmed by 1 base and J by 8 bases, leaving 20 bases between them. The CDR3 is CASSLPGSNPGGTQYF. The CDR3 nucleotides read TGTGCCAGCAGCTTGCCGGGGTCCAACCCTGGGGGTACGCAGTATTTT.

The rearrangement links TRBV7-2 to TRBJ1-2; 10 nucleotides match TRBD1. CDR3 size: 15 residues. Losses at the gene ends were 9 bases for V and 3 bases for J; bases not matched to a gene: 10. Germline-derived CDR1 and CDR2 are SGHTA and FQGNSA. CDR3 DNA sequence: TGTGCCAGTTCCAAAGAGACAGGGGGCCACTATGGCTACACCTTC. Translated, it gives CASSKETGGHYGYTF.

This clonotype was observed a few times. This chain links TRBV12-3 or TRBV12-4 with TRBJ1-6, with 12 positions matching TRBD1. V lost 6 bases, J lost 12 bases, and 9 bases stayed unmatched. The CDR3 is made up of 15 amino acids. CDR3 bases: TGTGCCAGCAGAGCCGGGACAGGGGGCTTGTTACCCCTCCACTTT. Translation gives CASRAGTGGLLPLHF.

This clonotype was counted between two and nine times. V and J are TRBV5-1 and TRBJ2-3; no reliable D call. Germline lookup yields CDR1 SGHRS and CDR2 YFSETQ. The CDR3 runs 15 residues. V was clipped by 4 bases and J by 1 base, with 13 bases between them. CDR3 protein: CASSRTRSGTDTQYF. The CDR3 coding sequence is TGCGCCAGCAGCAGGACCCGGTCTGGCACAGATACGCAGTATTTT.

This clonotype was counted between two and nine times. The rearrangement links TRBV6-6 to TRBJ2-7; tentative D call: TRBD1 (5 bases). The CDR3 consists of 11 residues. Germline V lookup: CDR1 MNHNY, CDR2 SVGAGI (reference sequence). The CDR3 DNA reads TGTGCTTCTGGACACGGCTACGAGCAGTACTTC. Its protein is CASGHGYEQYF.

This sequence joins TRBV6-1 and TRBJ1-1; D is unclear. The CDR3 loop spans 14 amino acids. Per the germline V gene, CDR1 is MNHNS and CDR2 is SASEGT. V was pared by 5 bases and J by 6 bases, with 16 bases between. CDR3 in amino acids: CASSRQRKRAEAFF. The CDR3 DNA is TGTGCCAGCAGTCGACAAAGGAAGAGGGCTGAAGCTTTCTTT.

The CDR3 coding sequence is TGTGCCATCATGGGTCCTGTGTCGGGACTAGTGCCAGATACGCAGTATTTT. This sequence encodes CAIMGPVSGLVPDTQYF. The chain combines TRBV10-3 with TRBJ2-3; 8 bases match TRBD2. Losses at the gene ends were 7 bases for V and 4 bases for J; bases not matched to a gene: 16. Germline V gene lookup returns CDR1 ENHRY and CDR2 SYGVKD. The CDR3 runs 17 residues.

This clonotype turned up a few times. V usage is TRBV20-1 and J usage is TRBJ2-7; unclear D gene. This CDR3 region has 16 residues. V lost 0 bases and J 5 bases, leaving 20 bases between the germline ends. Germline lookup yields CDR1 DFQATT and CDR2 SNEGSKA (reference sequence). Written as DNA, the CDR3 is TGCAGTGCTAGAGATGGTCGGAAAGGGTCGATCGACGAGCAGTACTTC. Residues: CSARDGRKGSIDEQYF.

Worth noting for this clonotype: Compared with germline, one end of the junction differs, possibly owing to a read error. The chain recombines TRBV7-9 with TRBJ2-5; 7 bases match TRBD2. Germline V lookup: CDR1 SEHNR, CDR2 FQNEAQ (reference sequence). The CDR3 consists of 15 residues. This CDR3 is CASSLAVNWAETQYF. The CDR3 coding sequence is TGTGCCAGCAGCCTAGCGGTAAACTGGGCAGAGACCCAGTACTTC.

The chain employs TRBV27 and TRBJ2-1, with D perhaps TRBD2 (6 bases). Germline V gene sequence: CDR1 MNHEY, CDR2 SMNVEV (reference sequence). V lost 6 bases, J lost 3 bases, and 9 bases lay in between. The CDR3 is 13 residues long. CDR3 protein: CASRLAIYNEQFF. CDR3 DNA: TGTGCCAGCAGACTAGCTATCTACAATGAGCAGTTCTTC.

This chain uses TRBV3-1 with TRBJ1-2; a possible D gene is TRBD1 (5 bases). V lost 9 bases, J lost 8 bases, and 16 bases lay in between. CDR1 and CDR2 from the germline V gene are LGHDT and YNNKEL (reference sequence). The CDR3 covers 12 residues. As DNA, the CDR3 is TGTGCCAGTTCTTCGACAGTGCCCGGCTACACCTTC. This sequence encodes CASSSTVPGYTF. Variable domain in full (rest from reference TRBV3-1 and TRBJ1-2): DTAVSQTPKYLVTQMGNDKSIKCEQNLGHDTMYWYKQDSKKFLKIMFSYNNKELIINETVPNRFSPKSPDKAHLNLHINSLELGDSAVYFCASSSTVPGYTFGSGTRLTVV.

This clonotype was detected once. The chain links TRBV2 to TRBJ2-7; D call uncertain. The CDR3 consists of 12 residues. The V and J ends lost 5 bases and 2 bases respectively, with 7 bases between them. CDR1 is SNHLY, CDR2 FYNNEI, per germline. The DNA for the CDR3 is TGTGCCAGCAGTATGGGTCCCTACGAGCAGTACTTC. This sequence encodes CASSMGPYEQYF.

This clonotype was seen at least ten times. CDR3 nucleotides: TGTGCCAGCGAATACCCGGGTTCACCCCTCCACTTT. Its protein is CASEYPGSPLHF. V usage is TRBV12-3 or TRBV12-4 and J usage is TRBJ1-6; D is unclear. Trimming took 8 bases from V and 9 from J, leaving 11 bases between them. This CDR3 region has 12 residues.

The J gene is TRBJ1-1, the V gene TRBV7-2, with no clear D. Germline V gene sequence: CDR1 SGHTA, CDR2 FQGNSA. The CDR3 runs to 12 residues. With 1 base removed from V and 4 bases from J, the gap between germline ends came to 4 bases. The CDR3 reads CASSLVATEAFF. CDR3 nucleotides: TGTGCCAGCAGCTTAGTCGCCACTGAAGCTTTCTTT.

The chain employs TRBV4-3 and TRBJ2-1; 12 nucleotides align to TRBD2. The germline V gene encodes CDR1 LGHNA and CDR2 YSLEER. This CDR3 comprises 16 residues. V lost 0 bases, J lost 4 bases, and 1 base stayed unmatched. The DNA of the CDR3 is TGCGCCAGCAGCCAAGAGACTAGCGGGGGATACAATGAGCAGTTCTTC. Protein product: CASSQETSGGYNEQFF.

This clonotype came up many times. The junction and the germline gene differ at one end; a read error may be behind it. The CDR3 DNA is TGCAGTGGTAGAGGAGTCCGGGATGAGCAGTTCTTC. This translates into CSGRGVRDEQFF. V and J are TRBV20-1 and TRBJ2-1; D gene unclear. Germline V CDR1 and CDR2: DFQATT, SNEGSKA (reference sequence). The CDR3 is 12 residues long.

The V and J genes are TRBV7-2 and TRBJ2-1, with a tentative D call TRBD1 (6 bases). Looked up from germline, CDR1 is SGHTA and CDR2 is FQGNSA. The CDR3 contains 14 residues. Trimming stripped 2 bases from V and 8 bases from J, with 13 bases between. The CDR3 nucleotides read TGTGCCAGCAGCTTACGGTCAGGGGTCCATGAGCAGTTCTTC. It yields the protein CASSLRSGVHEQFF. The entire variable domain, with the rest obtained from reference TRBV7-2 and TRBJ2-1, is as follows: GAGVSQSPSNKVTEKGKDVELRCDPISGHTALYWYRQSLGQGLEFLIYFQGNSAPDKSGLPSDRFSAERTGGSVSTLTIQRTQQEDSAVYLCASSLRSGVHEQFFGPGTRLTVL.

This clonotype came up a few times. The V call is TRBV27, the J call TRBJ1-1, with unresolved D. The CDR3 is 16 residues long. V lost 3 bases to trimming and J lost 3 bases, with 17 bases between them. Germline lookup yields CDR1 MNHEY and CDR2 SMNVEV (reference sequence). DNA of the CDR3: TGTGCCAGCAGTTTTTTCGGTAGGGCACCACACACTGAAGCTTTCTTT. It specifies CASSFFGRAPHTEAFF.

This chain connects TRBV20-1 to TRBJ1-5, with D perhaps TRBD1 (5 bases). The V gene's germline CDR1 is DFQATT and CDR2 SNEGSKA (reference sequence). This CDR3 has 14 residues. Trimming took 6 bases from V and 0 from J, leaving 12 bases between them. The DNA of the CDR3 is TGCAGTGCCTTGACAGTTTATAGCAATCAGCCCCAGCATTTT. Its protein product is CSALTVYSNQPQHF.

The chain joins TRBV3-1 to TRBJ2-5; D possibly matches TRBD1 or TRBD2 (5 bases each). Germline V lookup: CDR1 LGHDT, CDR2 YNNKEL (reference sequence). Trimming took off 0 bases at V and 1 base at J, with 9 bases between the two ends. CDR3 length equals 15 residues. CDR3 residues: CASSQEEGPQETQYF. The CDR3 DNA sequence: TGTGCCAGCAGCCAAGAAGAGGGGCCCCAAGAGACCCAGTACTTC.

The chain joins TRBV20-1 to TRBJ2-1, with D possibly TRBD2 on 6 matching bases. This CDR3 has 14 residues. Germline V gives CDR1 DFQATT, CDR2 SNEGSKA (reference sequence). With 5 bases removed from V and 1 base from J, the gap between germline ends came to 12 bases. The CDR3: CSALAGPSYNEQFF. Written as DNA, the CDR3 is TGCAGTGCTCTGGCGGGACCGTCCTACAATGAGCAGTTCTTC.

The table lists this clonotype with a few counts. The chain recombines TRBV15 with TRBJ2-2, with 10 bases fitting TRBD2. Germline values: CDR1 LNHNV, CDR2 YYDKDF (reference sequence). The CDR3 extends over 15 amino acids. V dropped 3 bases and J dropped 7; count of bases not matched to a gene: 5. The CDR3 DNA reads TGTGCCACCAGCAGGCTAGCGGGAGCGGACGGGGAGCTGTTTTTT. It specifies CATSRLAGADGELFF.

This clonotype has more than one count but fewer than ten. This chain joins TRBV10-1 and TRBJ2-5; perhaps D is TRBD1 or TRBD2 (5 bases each). The CDR3 covers 13 residues. CDR1 is WNHNN, CDR2 SYGVQD, per germline (reference sequence). The V gene lost 5 bases and the J gene lost 0 bases, with 7 bases spanning the gap. The CDR3 region has the DNA TGCGCCAGCAGTTGGGGGAACCAAGAGACCCAGTACTTC. Translation gives CASSWGNQETQYF.

The rearrangement links TRBV20-1 to TRBJ2-7, with D perhaps matching TRBD2 (6 bases). The V gene lost 6 bases and the J gene lost 6 bases, with 15 bases spanning the gap. This CDR3 comprises 12 residues. Germline V CDR1 and CDR2: DFQATT, SNEGSKA (reference sequence). The CDR3 sequence: CSAPGDATEQYF. CDR3 coding DNA: TGCAGTGCCCCGGGGGACGCTACCGAGCAGTACTTC.

The table lists this clonotype with a few counts. V usage is TRBV7-2 and J usage is TRBJ2-3; D is possibly TRBD1 (5 bases). V gave up 2 bases and J gave up 6 bases, with 9 bases separating them. Germline lookup yields CDR1 SGHTA and CDR2 FQGNSA. This CDR3 region has 13 residues. CDR3 DNA: TGTGCCAGCAGCTTACAGGGTTGGGATACGCAGTATTTT. Translating gives CASSLQGWDTQYF.

This chain links TRBV5-1 with TRBJ2-1, with 9 nucleotides matching TRBD2. The V gene end was trimmed by 5 bases and the J gene end by 8 bases; junction bases not matched to a gene: 2. The CDR3 covers 12 residues. The germline V gene has CDR1 SGHRS and CDR2 YFSETQ. The CDR3 region is CASRGLADEQFF. In DNA, the CDR3 is TGCGCCAGCAGGGGACTAGCCGATGAGCAGTTCTTC.

This clonotype appeared a few times. V and J are TRBV20-1 and TRBJ1-4; 9 bases are a match to TRBD1. Germline V CDR1 and CDR2: DFQATT, SNEGSKA (reference sequence). CDR3 length: 13 amino acids. Unmatched junction bases numbered 4, after V lost 4 bases and J lost 7 bases. The CDR3 DNA sequence: TGCAGTGCTACGGGACAGGGAGGTGAAAAACTGTTTTTT. It encodes CSATGQGGEKLFF.